The 18 T cell receptor beta chains presented below share a single source sample, sequenced in a study of read filtering for tumor transcriptome and immune sequencing. The library was built from approximately 400 ng RNA with molecular barcoded adaptors for alpha/delta and beta/gamma chains. TCRdb independently ran MiXCR on the reads; one entry per CDR3 protein. The sample records about 58,000 distinct CDR3 sequences, about 12% being singletons. The sequenced material came from a population of CD138-negative cells sorted from bone marrow. These receptors were taken from a donor aged 40 or over with multiple myeloma.

In this sample, this clonotype is medium-sized. The J gene is TRBJ2-1, the V gene TRBV11-2; 13 positions match TRBD2. Germline CDR1 reads SGHAT; CDR2 reads FQNNGV. This CDR3 is built from 14 residues. After removal of 6 bases from V and 8 bases from J, the junction contained 4 bases not matched to a gene. CDR3 protein: CASRSGLAGDEQFF. As DNA, the CDR3 is TGTGCCAGCAGATCAGGACTAGCGGGGGATGAGCAGTTCTTC.

The table lists this clonotype with many counts. The chain couples TRBV6-5 to TRBJ1-1, with a weak D call TRBD1 (5 bases). V was cut by 6 bases and J by 9 bases, with 14 bases left in between. Germline V gives CDR1 MNHEY, CDR2 SVGAGI. This CDR3 has 12 amino acids. The DNA of the CDR3 is TGTGCCAGCAGCAGGTCGGAGGGGAAAGCTTTCTTT. The encoded protein is CASSRSEGKAFF.

In this sample, this clonotype turned up many times. The J gene is TRBJ2-3, the V gene TRBV6-5; a weak D match, TRBD1 (6 bases). Germline CDR1 MNHEY, CDR2 SVGAGI. The CDR3 totals 15 residues. Trimming stripped 3 bases from V and 3 bases from J, with 13 bases between. CDR3 sequence (DNA): TGTGCCAGCAGTTATTCAGGAACAGGGACAGATACGCAGTATTTT. Residues: CASSYSGTGTDTQYF.

This clonotype was seen at least ten times. V gene TRBV6-5 combines with J gene TRBJ2-3, with TRBD1 matching over 7 bases. V gave up 4 bases and J gave up 3 bases; unmatched junction bases: 7. Germline V gives CDR1 MNHEY, CDR2 SVGAGI. The CDR3 extends over 15 amino acids. Here the CDR3 DNA reads TGTGCCAGCAGTTCGGACAGGCCCAGTACAGATACGCAGTATTTT. It yields the protein CASSSDRPSTDTQYF.

This clonotype was detected ten times or more. One base away lies a much larger clone, so this may be a sequencing read error. This rearrangement joins TRBV6-2 or TRBV6-3 to TRBJ2-1; D gene unclear. The CDR3 covers 12 residues. V was clipped by 8 bases and J by 8 bases, with 13 bases between them. The germline CDR1 and CDR2 sequences are MNHEY and SVGEGT. CDR3 nucleotides: TGTGCCAGCTCCTGGGGATACGATGAGCAGTTCTTC. Its protein is CASSWGYDEQFF.

This clonotype was counted at least ten times. J is TRBJ1-1 and V is TRBV12-3 or TRBV12-4; TRBD1 matches at 9 bases. This CDR3 region has 14 residues. Trimming took 8 bases from V and 5 from J; bases not matched to a gene: 9. DNA of the CDR3: TGTGCCAGCTTGAAGGACAGGGGCTTAACTGAAGCTTTCTTT. Protein: CASLKDRGLTEAFF.

In the case of this clonotype: A much more abundant neighbour one base away suggests this may be a read error. The chain links TRBV6-6 to TRBJ1-1; 7 nucleotides align to TRBD1. The CDR3 runs to 15 residues. From germline, CDR1 is MNHNY and CDR2 SVGAGI (reference sequence). The trim removed 2 bases at V and 4 bases at J, leaving 7 bases unmatched. The CDR3 region is CASSYLGQQVTEAFF. Here the CDR3 DNA reads TGTGCCAGCAGTTACCTGGGACAGCAAGTCACTGAAGCTTTCTTT.

This clonotype came up many times. For the CDR3, the DNA is TGTGCCAGCAGCCCTACCGGGACAGGGGGCCTCGGGGAGCTGTTTTTT. This encodes CASSPTGTGGLGELFF. V and J are TRBV14 and TRBJ2-2; 12 nucleotides align to TRBD1. CDR3 length equals 16 residues. V lost 4 bases, J lost 7 bases, and 7 bases stayed unmatched. The germline V gene encodes CDR1 SGHDN and CDR2 FVKESK.

This clonotype was seen a single time. A read error may produce the germline difference seen at one junction end. The chain is built from TRBV7-6 and TRBJ2-2; D is undetermined. This CDR3 has 14 residues. Germline V gene sequence: CDR1 SGHVS, CDR2 FNYEAQ. The CDR3 loop is CASSPTASTGELFF. As DNA, the CDR3 is TGTGCTAGCAGCCCGACTGCGAGCACCGGGGAGCTGTTTTTT.

The gene calls are TRBV10-3 and TRBJ1-4, with D maybe TRBD1 (5 bases). The V gene lost 8 bases and the J gene lost 7 bases, with 8 bases spanning the gap. Germline V gives CDR1 ENHRY, CDR2 SYGVKD. CDR3 length: 11 residues. CDR3 bases: TGTGCCATCCCGGACACTGAAAAACTGTTTTTT. It yields the protein CAIPDTEKLFF.

In its sample, this clonotype was seen many times. V gene TRBV5-4 combines with J gene TRBJ2-2, with 8 bases lining up with TRBD1. CDR3 length equals 15 residues. Germline V CDR1 and CDR2: SGHNT, YYREEE (reference sequence). V shed 3 bases and J 4 bases; nucleotides not matched to a gene: 5. The CDR3 DNA follows: TGTGCCAGCAGCTCACGGACAGGGCTCACCGGGGAGCTGTTTTTT. Its protein product is CASSSRTGLTGELFF.

At least ten counts were recorded for this clonotype. The chain links TRBV7-2 to TRBJ2-5; a weak D match, TRBD2 (6 bases). From germline, CDR1 is SGHTA and CDR2 FQGNSA. The CDR3 length is 15 residues. Trimming removed 1 base from V and 0 bases from J, with 9 bases in between. The CDR3 region is CASSLGSGYQETQYF. The CDR3 DNA reads TGTGCCAGCAGCTTAGGTAGCGGTTACCAAGAGACCCAGTACTTC.

This clonotype was detected many times. The V gene is TRBV2, the J gene TRBJ1-5; TRBD1 is a possible D gene (5 bases). CDR3 length: 15 residues. Per the germline V gene, CDR1 is SNHLY and CDR2 is FYNNEI. The V gene lost 5 bases and the J gene lost 0 bases, with 11 bases spanning the gap. CDR3 loop: CASSSRDHSNQPQHF. CDR3 nucleotide sequence: TGTGCCAGCAGTAGCCGGGACCATAGCAATCAGCCCCAGCATTTT.

This clonotype was picked up many times. V and J are TRBV5-1 and TRBJ2-2; D not resolved. The CDR3 spans 16 residues. Germline V CDR1 and CDR2: SGHRS, YFSETQ. The V and J ends lost 4 bases and 1 base respectively, with 14 bases between them. CDR3 loop: CASSPRIVVNTGELFF. The CDR3 region has the DNA TGCGCCAGCAGCCCACGGATTGTGGTGAACACCGGGGAGCTGTTTTTT.

There are many counts of this clonotype. The rearrangement uses TRBV3-1 and TRBJ1-5; 7 nucleotides agree with TRBD1. CDR1 and CDR2 (germline): LGHDT, YNNKEL (reference sequence). CDR3 length: 16 residues. V dropped 4 bases and J dropped 2; count of bases not matched to a gene: 8. The CDR3: CASSPEGARGNQPQHF. In DNA form, the CDR3 reads TGTGCCAGCAGCCCAGAGGGGGCGAGGGGCAATCAGCCCCAGCATTTT.

A note on this clonotype: Its ends do not fully match the called genes, so a read error is possible. V is TRBV5-1 and J is TRBJ2-3; the D is unclear. This CDR3 region has 14 residues. Looked up from germline, CDR1 is SGHRS and CDR2 is YFSETQ. CDR3 coding DNA: TGCGCCAGCGGCTTGGAAGCTAGTACAGATGCGCAGTATTTT. It codes for CASGLEASTDAQYF.

This clonotype was detected many times. V is TRBV6-1 and J is TRBJ1-5, with 7 bases identical to TRBD1. The germline V gene encodes CDR1 MNHNS and CDR2 SASEGT. This CDR3 is 16 amino acids long. With V trimmed by 6 bases and J by 2 bases, 10 bases remained unmatched. CDR3 DNA sequence: TGTGCCAGCAGGCTGACAGGGCTAGGTGGCAATCAGCCCCAGCATTTT. Translated: CASRLTGLGGNQPQHF.

This clonotype has more than one count but fewer than ten. Since a much larger clone is just one base distant, this may be a read error. The chain is built from TRBV7-3 and TRBJ2-1; TRBD2 matches at 7 bases. Germline V gene sequence: CDR1 SGHTA, CDR2 FQGTGA. The CDR3 is 15 amino acids. CDR3: CASGFSSSGNNEQFF. The CDR3 DNA reads as TGTGCCAGCGGCTTTAGTTCTAGCGGTAACAATGAGCAGTTCTTC.